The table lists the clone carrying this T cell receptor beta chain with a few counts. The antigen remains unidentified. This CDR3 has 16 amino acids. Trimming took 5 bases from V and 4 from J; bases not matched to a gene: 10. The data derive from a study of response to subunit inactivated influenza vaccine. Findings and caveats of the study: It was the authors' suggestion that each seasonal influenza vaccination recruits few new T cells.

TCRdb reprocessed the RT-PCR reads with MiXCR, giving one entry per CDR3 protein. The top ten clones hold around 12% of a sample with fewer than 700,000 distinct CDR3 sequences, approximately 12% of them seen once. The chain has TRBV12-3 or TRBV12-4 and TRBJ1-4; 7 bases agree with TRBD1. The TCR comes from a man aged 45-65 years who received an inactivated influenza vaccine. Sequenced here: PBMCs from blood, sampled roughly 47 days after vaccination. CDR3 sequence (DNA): TGTGCCAGCAGTCCACCCGAGGGGGCGGGTAATGAAAAACTGTTTTTT. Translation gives CASSPPEGAGNEKLFF.